The source of this T cell receptor (beta chain) is a study of response to subunit inactivated influenza vaccine. The study's findings and limits: There was a suggestion from the authors that each seasonal influenza vaccination recruits few new T cells.

TCRdb fed the RT-PCR reads into MiXCR, producing one record per CDR3 protein. The sample gives 500,000 to 600,000 distinct CDR3 sequences, 6.5% to 8% of which show up once; over 10% is in the top ten. The germline gives CDR1 MGHDK, CDR2 SYGVNS. Trimming removed 6 bases at V and 1 base at J, with 6 bases between. This CDR3 is 13 amino acids long. To note about this clonotype: The antigen is not known.

The sample was PBMCs from blood, taken roughly 24 months after vaccination. This clonotype originated in a man between 50 and 69 years old who received an inactivated influenza vaccine. The chain joins TRBV25-1 to TRBJ2-2; no reliable D call. This CDR3 reads CASRGRNTGELFF. CDR3 coding DNA: TGTGCCAGCAGAGGGCGGAACACCGGGGAGCTGTTTTTT.